This entry lists 25 T cell receptor beta chains sequenced from one sample in a study of blood T cells in healthy people across ages. The use of a sample-barcoded 5' primer and a J-beta primer mix characterized a second PCR of about 7 to 12 cycles. TCRdb recomputed calls from the 5' RACE reads with MiXCR, one row per CDR3 protein. The sample lists about 1.8 million distinct CDR3 sequences; 40% to 55% were seen once. The sequencing sample was made of blood. The receptors stem from a woman aged 40 to 50 in good health.

The rearrangement joins TRBV4-3 to TRBJ2-5, with D perhaps matching TRBD1 (7 bases). The CDR3 is made up of 18 amino acids. Trimming pared 5 bases from V and 4 bases from J, leaving 26 bases between. Germline V lookup: CDR1 LGHNA, CDR2 YSLEER. CDR3: CASSYHRGGSPTIETQYF. Written as DNA, the CDR3 is TGCGCCAGCAGCTACCACAGGGGAGGATCCCCAACAATAGAGACCCAGTACTTC.

In this sample, this clonotype turned up a few times. In DNA, the CDR3 is TGTGCCAGCAGCGACAGGACAGAAGCTAACTATGGCTACACCTTC. Its translation is CASSDRTEANYGYTF. This sequence joins TRBV9 and TRBJ1-2; TRBD1 is a possible D gene (6 bases). This CDR3 region has 15 residues. The V end lost 3 bases, the J end lost 0 bases, and 12 bases lay between the germline ends. Germline V gene lookup returns CDR1 SGDLS and CDR2 YYNGEE.

This clonotype was seen just once. The rearrangement uses TRBV21-1 and TRBJ2-3. TRBV21-1 is described as a pseudogene. The CDR3 loop spans 11 amino acids. The CDR3 reads CAGRATDTQYF. The CDR3, as DNA: TGTGCCGGCAGGGCGACAGATACGCAGTATTTT.

This clonotype has a handful of counts. This chain joins TRBV7-2 and TRBJ2-1; 8 bases fit TRBD2. The CDR3 runs to 15 residues. V lost 5 bases and J lost 1; bases outside the gene matches: 4. Germline V gene sequence: CDR1 SGHTA, CDR2 FQGNSA. The CDR3 DNA sequence: TGTGCCAGCAGCATAACTAGCGGTTCCTACAATGAGCAGTTCTTC. This translates into CASSITSGSYNEQFF.

The gene calls are TRBV5-1 and TRBJ2-7, with 10 positions matching TRBD1. The V segment lost 7 bases and the J segment 2 bases; nucleotides outside the gene matches: 9. Germline V lookup: CDR1 SGHRS, CDR2 YFSETQ. The CDR3 sequence is 15 residues long. CDR3 coding DNA: TGCGCCAGCGGCTCACCGGGACAGGGGACCTACGAGCAGTACTTC. This gives the protein CASGSPGQGTYEQYF.

The table lists this clonotype with a few counts. The chain couples TRBV12-3 or TRBV12-4 to TRBJ1-2; D is unclear. The CDR3 covers 13 residues. Trimming removed 4 bases at V and 6 bases at J, with 12 bases between. CDR3 loop: CASSSYGSHGYTF. Here the CDR3 DNA reads TGTGCCAGCAGTTCGTACGGATCCCATGGCTACACCTTC.

This clonotype was found a few times. J is TRBJ2-7 and V is TRBV7-6, with 7 bases identical to TRBD1. The germline CDR1 and CDR2 sequences are SGHVS and FNYEAQ. This CDR3 comprises 14 residues. The J segment lost 2 bases and the V segment lost 3 bases, leaving 4 bases of the junction unmatched. The DNA for the CDR3 is TGTGCCAGCAGCTTGGGGGACAGCCCCTACGAGCAGTACTTC. It yields the protein CASSLGDSPYEQYF.

CDR3 DNA: TGTGCCAGCAGTGAATGGGAGGCGGGGGACTACCGACACGAGCAGTACTTC. Translation gives CASSEWEAGDYRHEQYF. The J gene is TRBJ2-7, the V gene TRBV6-4, with 7 bases lining up with TRBD2. The V segment lost 3 bases and the J segment 5 bases; nucleotides outside the gene matches: 16. Germline CDR1 and CDR2: MRHNA and SNTAGT. The CDR3 is 17 amino acids.

This clonotype came up a few times. J is TRBJ2-5 and V is TRBV5-1, with D tentatively TRBD1 (5 bases). CDR1 and CDR2 (germline): SGHRS, YFSETQ. CDR3 size: 15 residues. V dropped 0 bases and J dropped 3 bases, with 12 bases sitting between them. CDR3 sequence (DNA): TGCGCCAGCAGCTTGGCCGGAGCGACAGAAGAGACCCAGTACTTC. Translation gives CASSLAGATEETQYF.

This clonotype was counted a single time. The rearrangement uses TRBV5-1 and TRBJ1-2, with TRBD1 identical over 8 bases. CDR1 is SGHRS, CDR2 YFSETQ, per germline. The CDR3 is made up of 12 amino acids. Germline trimming cut 6 bases from V and 10 bases from J; bases unmatched to any gene: 8. The CDR3 region is CASTKDRDSYTF. In DNA form, the CDR3 reads TGCGCCAGCACCAAGGACAGGGATTCCTACACCTTC. Full variable domain (missing parts from reference TRBV5-1 and TRBJ1-2): KAGVTQTPRYLIKTRGQQVTLSCSPISGHRSVSWYQQTPGQGLQFLFEYFSETQRNKGNFPGRFSGRQFSNSRSEMNVSTLELGDSALYLCASTKDRDSYTFGSGTRLTVV.

The chain couples TRBV6-5 to TRBJ2-7; 8 bases are a match to TRBD1. V gave up 7 bases and J gave up 3 bases; unmatched junction bases: 11. The CDR3 is 15 residues long. Germline loops: CDR1 MNHEY, CDR2 SVGAGI. The DNA of the CDR3 is TGTGCCAGCAACGACAGGGGAAGTTCAGGCTACGAGCAGTACTTC. This codes for CASNDRGSSGYEQYF.

This sequence joins TRBV24-1 and TRBJ1-1; D not certain. The CDR3 has 13 residues. Between the trimmed V and J ends, which lost 2 bases and 1 base, there was a span of 4 bases. The germline CDR1 and CDR2 sequences are KGHDR and SFDVKD. CDR3 in amino acids: CATSDWKNTEAFF. CDR3 DNA sequence: TGTGCCACCAGTGATTGGAAGAACACTGAAGCTTTCTTT.

This clonotype was observed at least ten times. The chain links TRBV10-3 to TRBJ1-2; 9 nucleotides match TRBD1. In germline, CDR1 is ENHRY, CDR2 SYGVKD. V was pared by 6 bases and J by 3 bases, with 2 bases of the junction left unmatched. CDR3 size: 13 residues. The CDR3 protein is CAIRGDRDYGYTF. The CDR3 DNA is TGTGCCATCAGAGGGGACAGGGACTATGGCTACACCTTC.

This clonotype has only a few counts. The rearrangement links TRBV20-1 to TRBJ2-4, with D hard to call. Germline V gene sequence: CDR1 DFQATT, CDR2 SNEGSKA (reference sequence). Trimming removed 6 bases at V and 0 bases at J, with 15 bases between. This CDR3 is 15 amino acids long. The CDR3 coding sequence is TGCAGTGCACATGTGCCCCAACTAGCCAAAAACATTCAGTACTTC. Its translation: CSAHVPQLAKNIQYF.

This clonotype was detected only a few times. A read error may produce the germline difference seen at one junction end. V gene TRBV29-1 combines with J gene TRBJ1-2; 8 nucleotides match TRBD1. Germline CDR1 and CDR2: SQVTM and ANQGSEA. This CDR3 has 17 amino acids. CDR3 DNA: TGCAGCGTCGAAGGCTTGATGGGACAGGCTACTAACTATGGCTACACCTTC. It is translated as CSVEGLMGQATNYGYTF.

The rearrangement uses TRBV6-5 and TRBJ1-2; D unclear. The germline V gene has CDR1 MNHEY and CDR2 SVGAGI. This CDR3 region has 16 residues. Trimming cost V 5 bases and J 7 bases, with 23 bases left between them. CDR3 region: CASSPSVGPEGFGYTF. The CDR3 DNA reads TGTGCCAGCAGTCCCTCCGTTGGCCCCGAGGGCTTTGGCTACACCTTC.

V is TRBV5-5 and J is TRBJ2-4, with D unclear. V lost 2 bases to trimming and J lost 1 base, with 16 bases between them. Germline V gene data show CDR1 as SGHKS and CDR2 as YYEKEE (reference sequence). This CDR3 comprises 17 residues. The CDR3 bases are TGTGCCAGCAGCTTCCGTACTGATCTCGGGGCCAAAAACATTCAGTACTTC. It encodes CASSFRTDLGAKNIQYF. Drawing the rest from reference TRBV5-5 and TRBJ2-4, the complete variable domain is DAGVTQSPTHLIKTRGQQVTLRCSPISGHKSVSWYQQVLGQGPQFIFQYYEKEERGRGNFPDRFSARQFPNYSSELNVNALLLGDSALYLCASSFRTDLGAKNIQYFGAGTRLSVL.

The V gene is TRBV6-2 or TRBV6-3, the J gene TRBJ2-4, with D perhaps TRBD1 (6 bases). The tail of the sequence fits TRBJ2-7 better, so the J call may be wrong. Germline values: CDR1 MNHEY, CDR2 SVGEGT. This CDR3 is built from 14 residues. In DNA form, the CDR3 reads TGTGCCAGCAAAGGCCGGGACACCAACTACGAGCAGTACTTC. The encoded protein is CASKGRDTNYEQYF.

In this sample, this clonotype turned up a few times. The chain combines TRBV6-5 with TRBJ1-6, with D perhaps TRBD1 (6 bases). The germline gives CDR1 MNHEY, CDR2 SVGAGI. V was pared by 7 bases and J by 7 bases, with 17 bases between. This CDR3 has 15 amino acids. The CDR3 here is CASTEQQGPNSPLHF. For the CDR3, the DNA is TGTGCCAGCACCGAGCAACAGGGACCGAATTCACCCCTCCACTTT.

This clonotype was seen a few times. CDR3 loop: CSVSGARGMRETQYF. CDR3 in DNA: TGCAGCGTTTCAGGGGCCAGGGGCATGAGAGAGACCCAGTACTTC. The chain combines TRBV29-1 with TRBJ2-5, with a tentative D call TRBD1 (6 bases). V was clipped by 5 bases and J by 4 bases, with 20 bases between them. Looked up from germline, CDR1 is SQVTM and CDR2 is ANQGSEA. CDR3 length equals 15 residues.

This clonotype turned up a few times. The gene calls are TRBV6-2 or TRBV6-3 and TRBJ2-4; 9 positions match TRBD1. The DNA end is more similar to TRBJ2-7, so the J call may be wrong. Germline-derived CDR1 and CDR2 are MNHEY and SVGEGT. CDR3 length: 13 residues. Here the CDR3 reads CASRQGGTYEQYF. The DNA of the CDR3 is TGTGCCAGTAGACAGGGGGGAACCTACGAGCAGTACTTC.

Many counts were recorded for this clonotype. The V gene is TRBV6-4, the J gene TRBJ2-3; 9 bases align to TRBD2. The V gene end was trimmed by 4 bases and the J gene end by 2 bases; junction bases not matched to a gene: 1. This CDR3 comprises 14 residues. From germline, CDR1 is MRHNA and CDR2 SNTAGT. As DNA, the CDR3 is TGTGCCAGCAGTGGCGGGGGGGCCACAGATACGCAGTATTTT. Protein sequence: CASSGGGATDTQYF.

This clonotype appeared a few times. An end of the junction does not agree with germline; a read error may underlie this. V and J are TRBV12-3 or TRBV12-4 and TRBJ2-5; D is perhaps TRBD2 (5 bases). This CDR3 region has 12 residues. In DNA, the CDR3 is TGTGCCAGCAGCCCAACAACGGGAACCCTGTACTTC. Translated: CASSPTTGTLYF.

V is TRBV27 and J is TRBJ2-6; 8 nucleotides line up with TRBD1. CDR1 is MNHEY and CDR2 is SMNVEV in the germline V gene (reference sequence). This CDR3 is 19 amino acids long. With V trimmed by 6 bases and J by 0 bases, 13 bases remained unmatched. CDR3 loop: CASSDHRGSNPSGANVLTF. The CDR3 DNA is TGTGCCAGCAGCGACCACAGGGGGAGTAACCCCTCTGGGGCCAACGTCCTGACTTTC. The full variable domain, its missing parts supplied by reference TRBV27 and TRBJ2-6, is EAQVTQNPRYLITVTGKKLTVTCSQNMNHEYMSWYRQDPGLGLRQIYYSMNVEVTDKGDVPEGYKVSRKEKRNFPLILESPSPNQTSLYFCASSDHRGSNPSGANVLTFGAGSRLTVL.

This clonotype showed up just once. The chain has TRBV7-8 and TRBJ2-3; TRBD2 is a possible D gene (7 bases). Trimming removed 7 bases from V and 0 bases from J, with 14 bases in between. This CDR3 has 15 residues. Looked up from germline, CDR1 is SGHVS and CDR2 is FQNEAQ. The CDR3 loop is CASIKRGGSTDTQYF. The CDR3 region has the DNA TGTGCCAGCATCAAAAGGGGGGGTAGCACAGATACGCAGTATTTT.